The 17 T cell receptor beta chains given below trace back to one sample, sequenced in a study of cytomegalovirus exposure and HLA in healthy donors. PCR was performed using 60 Vbeta and 13 Jbeta primers. Measured with immunoSEQ multiplex PCR; TCRdb has only the in-frame clones, and not every one. The data show 150,000 or so clones, 65% to 75% seen once. Sequencing was carried out using PBMCs. Receptors were obtained from a man aged 25 to 40 in good health and CMV-seronegative.

The chain uses TRBV2 and TRBJ1-2; 7 bases are shared with TRBD1. CDR1 and CDR2 from the germline V gene are SNHLY and FYNNEI. With 6 bases clipped from V and 2 bases from J, the junction kept 6 bases outside the gene matches. The CDR3 consists of 14 residues. Written as DNA, the CDR3 is TGTGCCAGCAGACCTCGGGACAGAAACTATGGCTACACCTTC. This encodes CASRPRDRNYGYTF.

V usage is TRBV19 and J usage is TRBJ1-1; D is possibly TRBD1 (5 bases). Trimming took off 7 bases at V and 2 bases at J, with 8 bases between the two ends. Germline V lookup: CDR1 LNHDA, CDR2 SQIVND (reference sequence). The CDR3 has 12 amino acids. CDR3 DNA: TGTGCCAGTAAAACAGGCAACACTGAAGCTTTCTTT. Amino acid sequence: CASKTGNTEAFF.

The chain employs TRBV4-1 and TRBJ2-5; TRBD2 matches at 11 bases. This CDR3 comprises 16 residues. The germline V gene has CDR1 MGHRA and CDR2 YSYEKL. Trimming cost V 4 bases and J 5 bases; bases outside gene matches: 9. CDR3: CASSPGLAGSQETQYF. The CDR3 region has the DNA TGCGCCAGCAGCCCAGGACTAGCGGGCAGTCAGGAGACCCAGTACTTC.

This clone was found a few times. CDR3 residues: CASSVKQGLAGVEQFF. In nucleotides, the CDR3 is TGTGCCAGCAGTGTGAAACAGGGACTAGCGGGGGTTGAGCAGTTCTTC. The rearrangement links TRBV6-6 to TRBJ2-1; 14 nucleotides agree with TRBD2. This CDR3 spans 16 amino acids. The V segment lost 5 bases and the J segment 9 bases; nucleotides outside the gene matches: 9. Germline V lookup: CDR1 MNHNY, CDR2 SVGAGI (reference sequence).

This clone was seen a few times. The chain joins TRBV5-1 to TRBJ1-1; maybe TRBD1 (6 bases). The ends were cut back, 0 bases at V and 6 bases at J, with 21 bases in the middle. CDR3 length: 17 residues. Germline CDR1 reads SGHRS; CDR2 reads YFSETQ. CDR3 amino acids: CASSLAPGTPRGAEAFF. The CDR3 bases are TGCGCCAGCAGCTTGGCCCCCGGGACACCTCGAGGGGCTGAAGCTTTCTTT.

This clone has only a few counts. The chain couples TRBV7-2 to TRBJ1-6; D gene unclear. The germline V and J ends were trimmed by 3 bases and 7 bases, with 13 bases remaining between them. The CDR3 totals 15 residues. The V gene's germline CDR1 is SGHTA and CDR2 FQGNSA. The CDR3 reads CASSFGREANSPLHF. The CDR3 bases are TGTGCCAGCAGCTTCGGACGGGAAGCCAATTCACCCCTCCACTTT.

The rearrangement joins TRBV5-6 to TRBJ1-6; 7 bases align to TRBD1. This CDR3 is 14 amino acids long. Losses at the gene ends were 2 bases for V and 10 bases for J; bases not matched to a gene: 6. Germline loops: CDR1 SGHDT, CDR2 YYEEEE. The CDR3 nucleotides read TGTGCCAGCAGCTTTTGGACAGGCCAATCACCCCTCCACTTT. Translated: CASSFWTGQSPLHF.

The sample holds a few counts of this clone. The J gene is TRBJ1-2, the V gene TRBV6-4; D gene uncertain. CDR1 is MRHNA, CDR2 SNTAGT, per germline. Trimming shortened V by 8 bases and J by 4 bases, and 14 bases separated the two germline ends. This CDR3 contains 13 residues. The CDR3 DNA follows: TGTGCCAGCTGGTCAGTTTTGGTCTATGGCTACACCTTC. Encoded protein: CASWSVLVYGYTF.

There are a few counts of this clone. V and J are TRBV19 and TRBJ1-1; possible D gene TRBD1, 6 bases. V lost 1 base to trimming and J lost 3 bases, with 12 bases between them. There are 15 residues in the CDR3. CDR1 LNHDA and CDR2 SQIVND come from the germline V gene (reference sequence). The CDR3 region is CASSIGYRADTEAFF. The DNA for the CDR3 is TGTGCCAGTAGTATAGGGTACAGGGCGGACACTGAAGCTTTCTTT.

This clone has only a few counts. The V and J genes are TRBV6-5 and TRBJ2-3; tentative D call: TRBD2 (5 bases). Trimming removed 4 bases from V and 5 bases from J, with 10 bases in between. This CDR3 is 13 amino acids long. Germline-derived CDR1 and CDR2 are MNHEY and SVGAGI. The DNA for the CDR3 is TGTGCCAGCAGTTCAGGCGCGGGAGATACGCAGTATTTT. Amino acids: CASSSGAGDTQYF.

The chain links TRBV6-1 to TRBJ1-4, with D perhaps matching TRBD1 (6 bases). In germline, CDR1 is MNHNS, CDR2 SASEGT. The CDR3 is 13 residues long. Trimming cost V 4 bases and J 8 bases, with 11 bases left between them. The CDR3 region is CASSGPGEEKLFF. The CDR3 DNA follows: TGTGCCAGCAGTGGACCAGGGGAAGAAAAACTGTTTTTT.

The V call is TRBV5-3, the J call TRBJ1-5, with TRBD1 as a possible D gene (6 bases). TRBV5-3 qualifies as an ORF whose function is uncertain. Trimming shortened V by 0 bases and J by 0 bases, and 16 bases separated the two germline ends. The CDR3 totals 18 residues. CDR3 protein: CARSLGPGGYYSNQPQHF. The CDR3 DNA follows: TGTGCCAGAAGCTTGGGTCCGGGGGGCTACTATAGCAATCAGCCCCAGCATTTT.

V gene TRBV7-2 combines with J gene TRBJ1-1, with 9 bases that match TRBD1. V dropped 3 bases and J dropped 5; count of bases not matched to a gene: 4. Germline V gene lookup returns CDR1 SGHTA and CDR2 FQGNSA. The CDR3 runs to 14 residues. This chain's CDR3 is CASSLDRGGTEAFF. Written as DNA, the CDR3 is TGTGCCAGCAGCTTGGACAGGGGAGGGACTGAAGCTTTCTTT.

The chain couples TRBV28 to TRBJ2-5; TRBD2 matches at 10 bases. With 1 base clipped from V and 8 bases from J, the junction kept 7 bases outside the gene matches. The CDR3 spans 15 residues. Germline V gene lookup returns CDR1 MDHEN and CDR2 SYDVKM. CDR3 DNA sequence: TGTGCCAGCAGTTTATTTCTGGTAGCGGGGGGAACCCAGTACTTC. It yields the protein CASSLFLVAGGTQYF. Full variable domain (remainder filled in from reference TRBV28 and TRBJ2-5): DVKVTQSSRYLVKRTGEKVFLECVQDMDHENMFWYRQDPGLGLRLIYFSYDVKMKEKGDIPEGYSVSREKKERFSLILESASTNQTSMYLCASSLFLVAGGTQYFGPGTRLLVL.

The genes are TRBV6-1 and TRBJ1-5; TRBD1 might be the D (5 bases). The germline V and J ends were trimmed by 3 bases and 2 bases, with 11 bases remaining between them. Looked up from germline, CDR1 is MNHNS and CDR2 is SASEGT. This CDR3 is 15 amino acids long. The DNA of the CDR3 is TGTGCCAGCAGTGAGCGGGGGGTCGGCAATCAGCCCCAGCATTTT. This encodes CASSERGVGNQPQHF.

The chain carries TRBV19 and TRBJ1-5; tentatively, D is TRBD1 (6 bases). Germline V gene data show CDR1 as LNHDA and CDR2 as SQIVND (reference sequence). The CDR3 has 17 residues. V was clipped by 5 bases and J by 1 base, with 18 bases between them. The CDR3 DNA follows: TGTGCCAGTAGTCAGAGGCACGGACAGATGAGCAATCAGCCCCAGCATTTT. Translating it yields CASSQRHGQMSNQPQHF.

The V and J genes are TRBV29-1 and TRBJ1-3; D might be TRBD1 (5 bases). Germline V lookup: CDR1 SQVTM, CDR2 ANQGSEA. This CDR3 comprises 12 residues. Trimming removed 4 bases from V and 2 bases from J, with 6 bases in between. The CDR3 coding sequence is TGCAGCGTTGCAGGGACTGGAAACACCATATATTTT. Translation gives CSVAGTGNTIYF.